Listed below are T cell receptor beta chains from one sample, sequenced in a study of cytomegalovirus exposure and HLA in healthy donors. The method was immunoSEQ multiplex PCR; TCRdb's version includes in-frame clones alone and lacks a portion of them. The sample includes around 68,000 clones, about 73% of them seen just once. What was sequenced was PBMCs. All receptors come from a woman under 40 in good health and CMV-seronegative. Both conserved end residues are part of each CDR3. The order of the fields is V gene, J gene, D gene, clone size, CDR3 protein, CDR3 DNA. D genes are given only for firm matches. For some rows the clone size is stated as once, few or many, or as a class when expanded; others skip it.

>TRBV7-9|TRBJ2-1|NA|NA
CASSLVSQGFEQFF
TGTGCCAGCAGCTTAGTCAGTCAGGGGTTTGAGCAGTTCTTC
>TRBV6-1|TRBJ1-4|NA|NA
CASRVAVATNEKLFF
TGTGCCAGCAGGGTGGCGGTCGCAACTAATGAAAAACTGTTTTTT
>TRBV6-6|TRBJ2-3|NA|NA
CASSPRAGGPDTQYF
TGTGCCAGCAGCCCTCGTGCCGGGGGACCAGATACGCAGTATTTT
>TRBV30|TRBJ2-4|NA|NA
CAWSLQGHIQYF
TGTGCCTGGAGTCTACAGGGTCACATTCAGTACTTC
>TRBV27|TRBJ1-5|TRBD1|NA
CATRNTGENQPQHF
TGTGCCACCAGAAACACAGGGGAAAATCAGCCCCAGCATTTT
>TRBV4-3|TRBJ1-2|TRBD1|NA
CASSQGTGGNYGYTF
TGCGCCAGCAGCCAAGGGACAGGGGGGAACTATGGCTACACCTTC
>TRBV18|TRBJ2-1|TRBD2|NA
CASSPGRGVDEQFF
TGTGCCAGCTCACCGGGACGGGGGGTTGATGAGCAGTTCTTC
>TRBV4-2|TRBJ1-6|NA|NA
CASSQDEGNSPLHF
TGTGCCAGCAGCCAAGACGAGGGTAATTCACCCCTCCACTTT
>TRBV5-8|TRBJ1-6|TRBD1|NA
CASIRGLYNSPLHF
TGTGCCAGCATCAGGGGGCTCTATAATTCACCCCTCCACTTT
>TRBV7-2|TRBJ1-5|TRBD1|NA
CASSLADRGQPQHF
TGTGCCAGCAGCTTAGCGGACAGGGGGCAGCCCCAGCATTTT
>TRBV30|TRBJ1-3|NA|NA
CAWSGRDSGNTIYF
TGTGCCTGGAGTGGACGGGACTCTGGAAACACCATATATTTT
>TRBV5-8|TRBJ1-2|NA|few
CASSLRNEGYTF
TGTGCCAGCAGCTTGCGTAACGAGGGCTACACCTTC
>TRBV9|TRBJ1-6|NA|once
CASSDGDWDSPLHF
TGTGCCAGCAGCGATGGAGATTGGGATTCACCCCTCCACTTT
>TRBV6-1|TRBJ2-3|TRBD2|NA
CASRTSGTDTQYF
TGTGCCAGCAGGACTAGCGGCACAGATACGCAGTATTTT
>TRBV18|TRBJ1-1|NA|NA
CASSPLEAEAFF
TGTGCCAGCTCACCGCTGGAGGCTGAAGCTTTCTTT
>TRBV7-3|TRBJ2-1|TRBD2|few
CASSLRTSGSSYNEQFF
TGTGCCAGCAGCTTAAGGACTAGCGGAAGCTCCTACAATGAGCAGTTCTTC
>TRBV4-3|TRBJ1-4|TRBD1|NA
CASSQEPQTGYEKLFF
TGCGCCAGCAGCCAAGAGCCCCAGACAGGGTATGAAAAACTGTTTTTT
>TRBV28|TRBJ2-5|NA|few
CASILGGATETQYF
TGTGCCAGCATCTTAGGGGGGGCGACAGAGACCCAGTACTTC
>TRBV6-1|TRBJ1-3|TRBD1|few
CASRPGQGAGNTIYF
TGTGCCAGCAGGCCCGGACAGGGCGCTGGAAACACCATATATTTT
>TRBV7-6|TRBJ1-5|TRBD1|once
CASSLGAGTDNQPQHF
TGTGCCAGCAGCTTAGGTGCTGGGACAGACAATCAGCCCCAGCATTTT
>TRBV7-9|TRBJ2-2|NA|NA
CASSPIQFTGELFF
TGTGCCAGCAGCCCCATCCAGTTCACCGGGGAGCTGTTTTTT
>TRBV7-3|TRBJ2-1|TRBD1|NA
CASSLTGDGYNEQFF
TGTGCCAGCAGCCTTACAGGGGACGGCTACAATGAGCAGTTCTTC
>TRBV6-1|TRBJ1-2|TRBD1|few
CASSEPWTGVVGYTF
TGTGCCAGCAGTGAACCATGGACAGGGGTGGTTGGCTACACCTTC
>TRBV6-5|TRBJ2-7|TRBD2|few
CASRGTSGSYEQYF
TGTGCCAGCCGCGGGACTAGCGGATCCTACGAGCAGTACTTC
>TRBV6-1|TRBJ1-4|TRBD1|NA
CASSQRTGSEKLFF
TGTGCCAGCAGTCAAAGGACAGGCAGTGAAAAACTGTTTTTT
>TRBV7-2|TRBJ2-1|NA|NA
CASSLEPPSVRPLNEQFF
TGTGCCAGCAGCTTAGAGCCCCCCAGCGTACGACCTCTGAATGAGCAGTTCTTC
>TRBV4-1|TRBJ2-6|NA|once
CASSFGSRLGGANVLTF
TGCGCCAGCAGCTTCGGGTCTAGGCTCGGTGGGGCCAACGTCCTGACTTTC
>TRBV4-1|TRBJ2-5|NA|NA
CASSLPAETQYF
TGCGCCAGCAGCCTACCCGCGGAGACCCAGTACTTC
>TRBV15|TRBJ1-5|TRBD1|NA
CATSRVGTGFQPQHF
TGTGCCACCAGCAGAGTAGGGACAGGGTTTCAGCCCCAGCATTTT
>TRBV18|TRBJ1-5|TRBD1|NA
CASSPPGGQGNQPQHF
TGTGCCAGCTCACCACCGGGGGGACAGGGCAATCAGCCCCAGCATTTT
>TRBV27|TRBJ1-1|TRBD1|NA
CASSVWTGEAFF
TGTGCCAGCAGTGTCTGGACAGGTGAAGCTTTCTTT
>TRBV27|TRBJ1-4|NA|NA
CASSFWGSGEKLFF
TGTGCCAGCAGTTTTTGGGGAAGCGGTGAAAAACTGTTTTTT
>TRBV4-1|TRBJ2-7|NA|few
CASSQEQGTYEQYF
TGCGCCAGCAGCCAAGAGCAGGGGACCTACGAGCAGTACTTC
>TRBV2|TRBJ2-3|TRBD1|few
CASKGSRTGKADTQYF
TGTGCCAGCAAAGGTTCCCGGACAGGGAAAGCAGATACGCAGTATTTT
>TRBV27|TRBJ2-2|NA|NA
CASSLWGVGELFF
TGTGCCAGCAGTTTATGGGGGGTGGGGGAGCTGTTTTTT
>TRBV6-4|TRBJ2-7|NA|NA
CASTEVTAYEQYF
TGTGCCAGCACCGAGGTGACAGCTTACGAGCAGTACTTC
>TRBV5-1|TRBJ2-3|TRBD2|NA
CASSWGLAGGYTDTQYF
TGCGCCAGCAGCTGGGGACTAGCGGGGGGTTACACAGATACGCAGTATTTT
>TRBV6-6|TRBJ2-6|NA|NA
CASSGSGLSGANVLTF
TGTGCCAGCAGTGGCTCGGGACTGTCTGGGGCCAACGTCCTGACTTTC
>TRBV11-2|TRBJ2-7|NA|NA
CASSLASGSWGEQYF
TGTGCCAGCAGCTTAGCATCGGGATCCTGGGGCGAGCAGTACTTC
>TRBV18|TRBJ2-7|TRBD2|few
CASSPSSGGAFSYEQYF
TGTGCCAGCTCACCAAGTAGCGGGGGGGCCTTCTCCTACGAGCAGTACTTC
>TRBV5-4|TRBJ1-5|NA|once
CASSSQGGHPQHF
TGTGCCAGCAGCTCCCAGGGCGGTCATCCCCAGCATTTT
>TRBV5-6|TRBJ2-7|NA|NA
CASRIRGGVYEQYF
TGTGCCAGCAGAATCAGGGGCGGAGTCTACGAGCAGTACTTC
>TRBV11-2|TRBJ2-3|NA|once
CASSLVGSTDTQYF
TGTGCCAGCAGCTTAGTGGGCAGCACAGATACGCAGTATTTT